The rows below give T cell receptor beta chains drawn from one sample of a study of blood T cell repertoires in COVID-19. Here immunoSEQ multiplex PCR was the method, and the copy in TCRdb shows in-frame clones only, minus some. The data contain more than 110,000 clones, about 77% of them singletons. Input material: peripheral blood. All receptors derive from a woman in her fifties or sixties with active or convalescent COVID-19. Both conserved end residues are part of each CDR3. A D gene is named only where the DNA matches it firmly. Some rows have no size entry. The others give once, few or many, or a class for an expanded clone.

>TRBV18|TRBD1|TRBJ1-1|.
TGTGCCAGCTCACGCGGACAGGGATTGAACACTGAAGCTTTCTTT
CASSRGQGLNTEAFF
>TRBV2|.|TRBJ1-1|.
TGTGCCAGCAGTGAAAAAGTCTCGTCGGTCGCTTTCTTT
CASSEKVSSVAFF
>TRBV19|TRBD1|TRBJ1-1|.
TGTGCCAGTAGCACCCAGGGGGCGTGGGCTGAAGCTTTCTTT
CASSTQGAWAEAFF
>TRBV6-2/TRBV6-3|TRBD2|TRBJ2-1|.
TGTGCCAGCAGTTTGACTAGCGGTAACTCCTACAATGAGCAGTTCTTC
CASSLTSGNSYNEQFF
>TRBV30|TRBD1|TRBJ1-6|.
TGTGCCTGGAGTCCGGACAGGGATTCACCCCTCCACTTT
CAWSPDRDSPLHF
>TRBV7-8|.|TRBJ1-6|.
TGTGCCAGCAGCTTAGTTGTTCCGCGGGGTTCACCCCTCCACTTT
CASSLVVPRGSPLHF
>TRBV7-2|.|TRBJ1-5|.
TGTGCCAGCAGCCTCCTCCCGCTGCAGAACCTTTATAGCAATCAGCCCCAGCATTTT
CASSLLPLQNLYSNQPQHF
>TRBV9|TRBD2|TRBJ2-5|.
TGTGCCAGCAGCGTTCTCAGCGGGGAAGAGACCCAGTACTTC
CASSVLSGEETQYF
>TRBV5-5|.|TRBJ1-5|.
TGTGCCAGCAGTCAAGACGGAGGGGAGGATCAGCCCCAGCATTTT
CASSQDGGEDQPQHF
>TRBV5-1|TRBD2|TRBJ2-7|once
TGCGCCAGCAGCTTGGACGGGGGGGCCTACGAGCAGTACTTC
CASSLDGGAYEQYF
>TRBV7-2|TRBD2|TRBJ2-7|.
TGTGCCAGCAGCTCCGGGGGAGTAGCGGGAGGTTACGAGCAGTACTTC
CASSSGGVAGGYEQYF
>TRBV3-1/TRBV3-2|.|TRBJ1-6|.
TGTGCCAGCAACTGGTGGGGCAGGGATTCACCCCTCCACTTT
CASNWWGRDSPLHF
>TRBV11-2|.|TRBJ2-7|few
TGTGCCAGCAGCTTAGGAGTGGCAGGGTCGGAGCAGTACTTC
CASSLGVAGSEQYF
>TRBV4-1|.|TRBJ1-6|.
TGCGCCAGCAGCCAAGATCGAGGGAATAATTCACCCCTCCACTTT
CASSQDRGNNSPLHF
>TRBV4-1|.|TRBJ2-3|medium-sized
TGCGCCAGCAGCCAAGAAGGACAACGCCAGGCCAACACAGATACGCAGTATTTT
CASSQEGQRQANTDTQYF
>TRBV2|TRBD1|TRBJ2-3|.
TGTGCCAGCAGTGACCCGGGACAGGGAGGATGGGGCACAGATACGCAGTATTTT
CASSDPGQGGWGTDTQYF
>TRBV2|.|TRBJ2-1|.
TGTGCCAGCATAGACAGAAAGTACAATGAGCAGTTCTTC
CASIDRKYNEQFF
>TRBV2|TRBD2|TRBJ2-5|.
TGTGCCAGCAGACAAGGACTAGCGGGAGTGGTTCAGGGAGAGACCCAGTACTTC
CASRQGLAGVVQGETQYF
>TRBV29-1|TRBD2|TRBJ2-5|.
TGCAGCGTTGAATGGAGGTGGATAGCGGGGAAAGAGACCCAGTACTTC
CSVEWRWIAGKETQYF
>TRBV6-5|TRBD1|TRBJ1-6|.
TGTGCCAGCAGTTACGCAGGGACAGGGCTCCGTTCACCCCTCCACTTT
CASSYAGTGLRSPLHF
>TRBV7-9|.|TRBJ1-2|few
TGTGCCAGCAGCCCCCGTCAGGGACAATTCAATGGCTACACCTTC
CASSPRQGQFNGYTF
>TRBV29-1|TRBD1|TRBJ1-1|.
TGCAGCGTTGGGAGGGGGCTTAGGACTGAAGCTTTCTTT
CSVGRGLRTEAFF
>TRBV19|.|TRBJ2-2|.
TGTGCCAGTAGTAGGTTACAGGGTTCCTCCGGGGAGCTGTTTTTT
CASSRLQGSSGELFF
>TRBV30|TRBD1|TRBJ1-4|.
TGTGCCTGGAGTCCGATGCGACAGGGAATAAAACTGTTTTTT
CAWSPMRQGIKLFF
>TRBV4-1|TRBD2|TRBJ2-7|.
TGCGCCAGCAGCCAAGAAACTAGCGGGAGAGCAGTATCCTACGAGCAGTACTTC
CASSQETSGRAVSYEQYF
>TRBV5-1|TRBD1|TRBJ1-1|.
TGCGCCAGCAGCCCCCTCGGGACAGGGAGGGGTCTGAACACTGAAGCTTTCTTT
CASSPLGTGRGLNTEAFF
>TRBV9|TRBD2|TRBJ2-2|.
TGTGCCAGCAGCGTAGACTCGCGGGGGGACACCGGGGAGCTGTTTTTT
CASSVDSRGDTGELFF
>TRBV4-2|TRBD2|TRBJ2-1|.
TGTGCCAGCAGCCCCTTAGCGGGGGGCTACAATGAGCAGTTCTTC
CASSPLAGGYNEQFF
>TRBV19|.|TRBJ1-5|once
TGTGCCAGTAGTGCTGCTGGGGACGGGGGTCAGCCCCAGCATTTT
CASSAAGDGGQPQHF
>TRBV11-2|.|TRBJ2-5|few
TGTGCCAGCAGCCGCCTTAACAGGGTGGGGAAAGAGACCCAGTACTTC
CASSRLNRVGKETQYF
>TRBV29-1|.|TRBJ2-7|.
TGCAGCGTTGCGTCGACGGGTGGAGTCGTCTACGAGCAGTACTTC
CSVASTGGVVYEQYF
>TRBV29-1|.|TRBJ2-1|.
TGCAGCGTTGTAGGGGCTCGTGAGCAGTTCTTC
CSVVGAREQFF
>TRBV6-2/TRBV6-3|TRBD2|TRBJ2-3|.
TGTGCCAGCAGTTACTTTCTCCCGGGACTAGCGGGGCCCGGGACGCAGTATTTT
CASSYFLPGLAGPGTQYF
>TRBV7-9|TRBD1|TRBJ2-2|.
TGTGCCAGCAGCCAAAACCGGGACAGGGGCCTTTGGACCGGGGAGCTGTTTTTT
CASSQNRDRGLWTGELFF
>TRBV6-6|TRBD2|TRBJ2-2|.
TGTGCCAGCAGTCCCGGGACTAGCGGGAGGGCCCGGGGCACCGGGGAGCTGTTTTTT
CASSPGTSGRARGTGELFF
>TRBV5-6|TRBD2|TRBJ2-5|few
TGTGCCAGCATGCTCGGGACTAGAGAAGAGACCCAGTACTTC
CASMLGTREETQYF
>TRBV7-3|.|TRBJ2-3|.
TGTGCCAGCAGCTTATTCGGGGGAGCGGCTCTCACAGATACGCAGTATTTT
CASSLFGGAALTDTQYF
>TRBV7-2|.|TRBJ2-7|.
TGTGCCAGCAGCGCTAGGGGGGGGCTGAACGAGCAGTACTTC
CASSARGGLNEQYF
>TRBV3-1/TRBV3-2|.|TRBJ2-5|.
TGTGCCAGCAGCCAAGGGTTGCGGGGAGAGACCCAGTACTTC
CASSQGLRGETQYF
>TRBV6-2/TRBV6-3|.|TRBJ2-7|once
TGTGCCAGCAGTCCCGGGACCTACGAGCAGTACTTC
CASSPGTYEQYF
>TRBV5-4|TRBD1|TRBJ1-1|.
TGTGCCAGTCAGGGGGCGGCCATGAACACTGAAGCTTTCTTT
CASQGAAMNTEAFF